What follows are 8 T cell receptor beta chains derived from one specimen sequenced in a study of naive and memory T cell subsets. An equimolar mix of two oligonucleotides served as the beta constant-region primer for TRBC1 and TRBC2. TCRdb re-called the UMI-ligation and nested PCR reads through MiXCR, storing one row per CDR3 protein. Of tens of thousands of distinct CDR3 sequences in the sample, more than 10% were seen once. Sequencing was done on a sample of effector memory CD4+ T cells from blood. Specified subset: effector memory, CD45RA- CD27-. Receptors originate from a human donor in good health.

This clonotype was seen a few times. This sequence joins TRBV27 and TRBJ1-6; D is uncertain. This CDR3 region has 13 residues. Germline V lookup: CDR1 MNHEY, CDR2 SMNVEV (reference sequence). V lost 5 bases and J lost 8, with 10 bases in between. For the CDR3, the DNA is TGTGCCAGCAGTCGTAAGGTGGATTCACCCCTCCACTTT. Protein product: CASSRKVDSPLHF.

Many counts were recorded for this clonotype. This chain uses TRBV12-3 or TRBV12-4 with TRBJ2-3; 10 bases are shared with TRBD2. V dropped 7 bases and J dropped 8; count of bases not matched to a gene: 12. CDR3 size: 15 residues. The CDR3 sequence: CASTLGLAGEGTQYF. In DNA, the CDR3 is TGTGCCAGCACCCTTGGGCTAGCGGGAGAGGGTACGCAGTATTTT.

The V call is TRBV18, the J call TRBJ1-6, with D hard to call. Germline V CDR1 and CDR2: KGHSH, LQKENI. The CDR3 is made up of 13 amino acids. Trimming took 2 bases from V and 7 from J, leaving 6 bases between them. CDR3 sequence (DNA): TGTGCCAGCTCACCAGATCCGAATTCACCCCTCCACTTT. Protein product: CASSPDPNSPLHF.

V and J are TRBV2 and TRBJ1-1, with 9 bases aligning to TRBD1. CDR3 length: 15 amino acids. The V gene's germline CDR1 is SNHLY and CDR2 FYNNEI. The ends lost 6 bases at V and 4 bases at J; junction bases unmatched: 9. This CDR3 reads CASSRDRVGSTEAFF. Here the CDR3 DNA reads TGTGCCAGCAGCCGGGACAGGGTTGGTAGCACTGAAGCTTTCTTT.

The sample holds a few counts of this clonotype. The rearrangement uses TRBV12-3 or TRBV12-4 and TRBJ1-1; D remains unclear. Trimming took off 3 bases at V and 4 bases at J, with 9 bases between the two ends. CDR3 size: 13 residues. In nucleotides, the CDR3 is TGTGCCAGCAGTTTTTCCAGTCCCACTGAAGCTTTCTTT. Translated: CASSFSSPTEAFF.

The rearrangement links TRBV5-6 to TRBJ2-7; perhaps D is TRBD1 or TRBD2 (5 bases each). Germline assignment: CDR1 SGHDT and CDR2 YYEEEE. The CDR3 runs to 14 residues. Trimming removed 1 base from V and 3 bases from J, with 11 bases in between. The CDR3 here is CASSLRAGSYEQYF. CDR3 sequence (DNA): TGTGCCAGCAGCTTGCGGGCAGGGAGCTACGAGCAGTACTTC. The variable domain in full, with the rest retrieved from reference TRBV5-6 and TRBJ2-7, is DAGVTQSPTHLIKTRGQQVTLRCSPKSGHDTVSWYQQALGQGPQFIFQYYEEEERQRGNFPDRFSGHQFPNYSSELNVNALLLGDSALYLCASSLRAGSYEQYFGPGTRLTVT.

The chain couples TRBV6-1 to TRBJ2-5; TRBD1 matches 12 bases. The CDR3 sequence is 15 residues long. CDR1 is MNHNS and CDR2 is SASEGT in the germline V gene. After removal of 8 bases from V and 0 bases from J, the junction contained 4 bases not matched to a gene. The CDR3 bases are TGTGCCAGCCGGGGACAGGGGGCATACCAAGAGACCCAGTACTTC. It codes for CASRGQGAYQETQYF.

This clonotype was detected only a few times. V gene TRBV20-1 combines with J gene TRBJ1-1; D remains unclear. Germline CDR1 is DFQATT and CDR2 is SNEGSKA (reference sequence). This CDR3 has 11 amino acids. The CDR3 loop reads CRPDSNTEAFF. CDR3 DNA: TGCAGGCCGGATTCGAACACTGAAGCTTTCTTT.